This entry lists 21 T cell receptor beta chains sequenced from one sample in a study of blood T cell repertoires in COVID-19. Here immunoSEQ multiplex PCR was the method, and the copy in TCRdb shows in-frame clones only, minus some. The table has 150,000 to 200,000 clones, approximately 83% seen once; the top ten hold 3.3%. The sequencing sample was made of peripheral blood. These receptor sequences come from a man aged 60-69 years with acute or convalescent COVID-19.

The CDR3 coding sequence is TGTGCCAGCAGGACACAAAACGATTCACCCCTCCACTTT. Amino acid sequence: CASRTQNDSPLHF. The rearrangement uses TRBV7-9 and TRBJ1-6; D call uncertain. Trimming left V 6 bases short and J 8 bases short, with 11 bases between. Germline V CDR1 and CDR2: SEHNR, FQNEAQ (reference sequence). The CDR3 loop spans 13 amino acids. Together with reference TRBV7-9 and TRBJ1-6, the CDR3 gives the full variable domain: DTGVSQNPRHKITKRGQNVTFRCDPISEHNRLYWYRQTLGQGPEFLTYFQNEAQLEKSRLLSDRFSAERPKGSFSTLEIQRTEQGDSAMYLCASRTQNDSPLHFGNGTRLTVT.

The V and J genes are TRBV28 and TRBJ2-1; the D gene is possibly TRBD2 (6 bases). V lost 3 bases to trimming and J lost 0 bases, with 9 bases between them. Germline loops: CDR1 MDHEN, CDR2 SYDVKM. The CDR3 consists of 15 residues. The CDR3 DNA follows: TGTGCCAGCAGTTTGGCGGGAAGCTCCTACAATGAGCAGTTCTTC. This encodes CASSLAGSSYNEQFF.

This sequence joins TRBV19 and TRBJ1-5; 11 bases map to TRBD1. The CDR3 has 16 amino acids. CDR1 LNHDA and CDR2 SQIVND come from the germline V gene (reference sequence). The ends lost 5 bases at V and 2 bases at J; junction bases unmatched: 5. CDR3 sequence (DNA): TGTGCCAGTAGTCCTCAGGGACAGGGGGGCAATCAGCCCCAGCATTTT. Protein sequence: CASSPQGQGGNQPQHF.

This clone is a singleton in its sample. The chain links TRBV6-5 to TRBJ1-3, with D hard to call. This CDR3 comprises 16 residues. Germline CDR1 and CDR2: MNHEY and SVGAGI. Trimming cost V 0 bases and J 1 base, with 10 bases left between them. DNA for the CDR3: TGTGCCAGCAGTTACTCGCGCAGGTTGTCTGGAAACACCATATATTTT. It codes for CASSYSRRLSGNTIYF.

This sequence joins TRBV6-1 and TRBJ2-5; TRBD1 aligns across 8 bases. The CDR3 is made up of 18 amino acids. CDR1 is MNHNS and CDR2 is SASEGT in the germline V gene. V was clipped by 2 bases and J by 0 bases; unmatched bases: 11. CDR3 nucleotide sequence: TGTGCCAGCAGTGAAATCCCCGGGACAGGTTCTTACCAAGAGACCCAGTACTTC. Its protein is CASSEIPGTGSYQETQYF.

This chain links TRBV2 with TRBJ1-5, with 7 bases lining up with TRBD1. CDR3 size: 15 residues. Germline assignment: CDR1 SNHLY and CDR2 FYNNEI. V gave up 6 bases and J gave up 2 bases; unmatched junction bases: 7. DNA of the CDR3: TGTGCCAGCAGACCTGAACAGGGGCGCAATCAGCCCCAGCATTTT. Translation: CASRPEQGRNQPQHF. The entire variable domain, with the rest obtained from reference TRBV2 and TRBJ1-5, is as follows: EPEVTQTPSHQVTQMGQEVILRCVPISNHLYFYWYRQILGQKVEFLVSFYNNEISEKSEIFDDQFSVERPDGSNFTLKIRSTKLEDSAMYFCASRPEQGRNQPQHFGDGTRLSIL.

J is TRBJ2-2 and V is TRBV10-3; 9 bases are a match to TRBD1. The V gene's germline CDR1 is ENHRY and CDR2 SYGVKD. The length of the CDR3 is 15 residues. Trimming at V came to 4 bases and at J to 4 bases, leaving 4 bases not matched to a gene. The DNA of the CDR3 is TGTGCCATCAGTGGGGGGACAGGGATCACCGGGGAGCTGTTTTTT. Translated: CAISGGTGITGELFF.

The CDR3 region is CASSSTGAAVSNYGYTF. The CDR3 DNA reads TGTGCCAGCAGCTCCACAGGCGCGGCGGTATCTAACTATGGCTACACCTTC. The genes are TRBV5-5 and TRBJ1-2; possibly TRBD1 for D (5 bases). From germline, CDR1 is SGHKS and CDR2 YYEKEE (reference sequence). The CDR3 is 17 amino acids. The V gene lost 3 bases and the J gene lost 0 bases, with 18 bases spanning the gap.

CDR3 bases: TGTGCCAGCAGTTTATTCCCGGACAGGGCTGATAATGAAAAACTGTTTTTT. Translation gives CASSLFPDRADNEKLFF. V gene TRBV28 combines with J gene TRBJ1-4, with TRBD1 matching 8 bases. With V trimmed by 1 base and J by 4 bases, 8 bases remained unmatched. The CDR3 has 17 residues. Per the germline V gene, CDR1 is MDHEN and CDR2 is SYDVKM.

This chain uses TRBV11-2 with TRBJ2-1, with 8 bases fitting TRBD2. Trimming cost V 5 bases and J 8 bases; bases outside gene matches: 14. Germline CDR1 and CDR2: SGHAT and FQNNGV. There are 16 residues in the CDR3. The CDR3 nucleotides read TGTGCCAGCAGCCCGAATCCGGGACTAGTCATCGATGAGCAGTTCTTC. This sequence encodes CASSPNPGLVIDEQFF.

Turning to this clone: The junction departs from the called germline gene at one end, perhaps through a read error. The chain joins TRBV29-1 to TRBJ2-7, with D unresolved. This CDR3 region has 12 residues. CDR1 is SQVTM and CDR2 is ANQGSEA in the germline V gene. CDR3 nucleotide sequence: TGCAGCGTTGAAGGTGGCTCCAACGAGCAGTACTTC. It is translated as CSVEGGSNEQYF.

The V call is TRBV19, the J call TRBJ2-3, with no clear D. This CDR3 spans 14 amino acids. The V gene's germline CDR1 is LNHDA and CDR2 SQIVND (reference sequence). V was shortened by 5 bases and J by 4 bases, with 13 bases between the two germline ends. The CDR3 reads CASSPRSGADTQYF. For the CDR3, the DNA is TGTGCCAGTAGTCCCCGGTCGGGTGCAGATACGCAGTATTTT. Full variable domain (rest looked up from reference TRBV19 and TRBJ2-3): DGGITQSPKYLFRKEGQNVTLSCEQNLNHDAMYWYRQDPGQGLRLIYYSQIVNDFQKGDIAEGYSVSREKKESFPLTVTSAQKNPTAFYLCASSPRSGADTQYFGPGTRLTVL.

This sequence joins TRBV4-3 and TRBJ2-7, with TRBD2 matching over 11 bases. V lost 3 bases, J lost 4 bases, and 5 bases stayed unmatched. From germline, CDR1 is LGHNA and CDR2 YSLEER. The CDR3 loop spans 15 amino acids. The DNA of the CDR3 is TGCGCCAGCAGCCAGATAGCGGGAGGGCTGTACGAGCAGTACTTC. Protein product: CASSQIAGGLYEQYF.

This chain joins TRBV2 and TRBJ2-1; 12 nucleotides match TRBD2. The V segment lost 6 bases and the J segment 10 bases; nucleotides outside the gene matches: 10. The germline CDR1 and CDR2 sequences are SNHLY and FYNNEI. The CDR3 sequence is 15 residues long. The CDR3 reads CASRIVASGRGEQFF. The CDR3 nucleotides read TGTGCCAGCAGAATCGTCGCTAGCGGGAGGGGAGAGCAGTTCTTC.

This sequence joins TRBV19 and TRBJ2-5; 7 bases line up with TRBD2. The CDR3 is 15 amino acids. The V gene's germline CDR1 is LNHDA and CDR2 SQIVND (reference sequence). Losses at the gene ends were 3 bases for V and 5 bases for J; bases not matched to a gene: 9. CDR3 DNA: TGTGCCAGTAGTATCGTCTTGCGGGAGAGGGAGACCCAGTACTTC. Translated, it gives CASSIVLRERETQYF.

The gene calls are TRBV19 and TRBJ1-1; D is unclear. The CDR3 is 13 amino acids. Germline-derived CDR1 and CDR2 are LNHDA and SQIVND (reference sequence). Trimming left V 5 bases short and J 2 bases short, with 9 bases between. The CDR3 sequence is CASSALTNTEAFF. For the CDR3, the DNA is TGTGCCAGTAGTGCTCTTACTAACACTGAAGCTTTCTTT.

The chain has TRBV29-1 and TRBJ1-5; D unresolved. The CDR3 has 12 residues. Germline V gives CDR1 SQVTM, CDR2 ANQGSEA. Trimming shortened V by 8 bases and J by 2 bases, and 10 bases separated the two germline ends. CDR3 loop: CSIGDGNQPQHF. CDR3 in DNA: TGCAGCATCGGGGATGGCAATCAGCCCCAGCATTTT.

In DNA, the CDR3 is TGCGCCAGCAGCTTGGCAGCTATGGGACAAACTTATGGCTACACCTTC. This encodes CASSLAAMGQTYGYTF. The chain combines TRBV5-1 with TRBJ1-2, with D perhaps TRBD1 (6 bases). CDR1 SGHRS and CDR2 YFSETQ come from the germline V gene. With 0 bases removed from V and 5 bases from J, the gap between germline ends came to 17 bases. This CDR3 comprises 16 residues.

The rearrangement joins TRBV27 to TRBJ2-7; 11 bases match TRBD2. V lost 4 bases, J lost 2 bases, and 7 bases stayed unmatched. This CDR3 has 16 residues. Germline lookup yields CDR1 MNHEY and CDR2 SMNVEV (reference sequence). CDR3 DNA: TGTGCCAGCAGTTCCTCTAGCGGGAGGATAACCTACGAGCAGTACTTC. Encoded protein: CASSSSSGRITYEQYF.

This sequence joins TRBV7-9 and TRBJ1-2, with D possibly being TRBD1 (5 bases). The CDR3 sequence is 14 residues long. The germline gives CDR1 SEHNR, CDR2 FQNEAQ (reference sequence). The V end lost 0 bases, the J end lost 4 bases, and 9 bases lay between the germline ends. Written as DNA, the CDR3 is TGTGCCAGCAGCTTAGCGCTAGGGGTCTATGGCTACACCTTC. Amino acid sequence: CASSLALGVYGYTF.

The J gene is TRBJ2-5, the V gene TRBV7-2, with TRBD2 as a possible D gene (5 bases). Germline V lookup: CDR1 SGHTA, CDR2 FQGNSA. The CDR3 is made up of 12 amino acids. V lost 2 bases and J lost 11, with 12 bases in between. CDR3: CASSLSGLWQYF. CDR3 nucleotide sequence: TGTGCCAGCAGCTTATCGGGGTTGTGGCAGTACTTC.